Sequencing of this TCR beta chain was carried out in a study of T cells in Graves' hyperthyroidism and ophthalmopathy. Looking at the study overall: Peripheral blood collection took place at initial diagnosis, before any treatment. Overall study findings and caveats: By a 13 V-J model, ophthalmopathy was set apart from stable hyperthyroidism. Ophthalmopathy was predicted by the model a median of about six months ahead of onset.

Amplification of TCR beta CDR3 regions was performed using RNA transcripts as template. When the TCR CDR3 underwent first-round RT-PCR, the HTBI primer set was used. One entry per CDR3 protein results from TCRdb running MiXCR on the multiplex PCR reads. The table has 500,000 to 600,000 distinct CDR3 sequences, about 20% seen once. Diagnoses were made from clinical symptoms, serum measures (thyroxine and TRAb), thyroid ultrasound and orbital computed tomography. The CDR3 contains 15 residues. The V end lost 0 bases, the J end lost 0 bases, and 8 bases lay between the germline ends. Germline assignment: CDR1 SGDLS and CDR2 YYNGEE. Note on this clonotype: Its antigen is still unknown.

This TCR was sampled from a middle-aged man with Graves' ophthalmopathy. The sample taken for sequencing was blood. V is TRBV9 and J is TRBJ2-3; D is perhaps TRBD1 (5 bases). The CDR3 region is CASSVETDSTDTQYF. The CDR3 DNA reads TGTGCCAGCAGCGTAGAGACAGACAGCACAGATACGCAGTATTTT.